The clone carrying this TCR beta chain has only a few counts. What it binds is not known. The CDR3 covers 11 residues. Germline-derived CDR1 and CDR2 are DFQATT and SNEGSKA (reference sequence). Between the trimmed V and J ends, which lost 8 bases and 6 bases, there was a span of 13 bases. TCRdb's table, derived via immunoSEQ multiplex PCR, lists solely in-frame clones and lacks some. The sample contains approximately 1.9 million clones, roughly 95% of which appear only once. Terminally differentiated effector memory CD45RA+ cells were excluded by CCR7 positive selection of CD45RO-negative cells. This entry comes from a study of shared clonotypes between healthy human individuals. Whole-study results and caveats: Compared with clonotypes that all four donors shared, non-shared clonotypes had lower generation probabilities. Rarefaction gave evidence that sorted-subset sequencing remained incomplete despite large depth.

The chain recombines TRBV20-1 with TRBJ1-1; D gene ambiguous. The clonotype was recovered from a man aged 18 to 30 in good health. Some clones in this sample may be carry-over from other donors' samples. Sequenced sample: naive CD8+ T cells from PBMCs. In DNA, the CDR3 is TGCAGTCCTTCCTCCTCCGCTGAAGCTTTCTTT. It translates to CSPSSSAEAFF.